These 18 T cell receptor beta chains share one sample of origin, sequenced in a study of T cells in Graves' hyperthyroidism and ophthalmopathy. Amplification of TCR beta CDR3 regions was performed using RNA transcripts as template. The study used the HTBI primer set for a first-round RT-PCR of the TCR CDR3. In TCRdb, the multiplex PCR reads were re-called with MiXCR into one record per CDR3 protein. Counted here are some 460,000 distinct CDR3 sequences, less than 20% occurring once; the ten biggest clones make up roughly an eighth. The sequencing sample was made of blood. These receptors all stem from a woman aged 18-29 years with Graves' hyperthyroidism.

This clonotype was counted ten times or more. The chain links TRBV27 to TRBJ2-1; TRBD1 might be the D (5 bases). Germline V gene lookup returns CDR1 MNHEY and CDR2 SMNVEV (reference sequence). This CDR3 has 14 amino acids. V was pared by 4 bases and J by 2 bases, with 9 bases between. DNA for the CDR3: TGTGCCAGCAGTTCGGACATCCCCTACAATGAGCAGTTCTTC. Translated, it gives CASSSDIPYNEQFF.

This clonotype was detected ten times or more. In DNA form, the CDR3 reads TGTGCCAGCAGCCAAGCGACAGGGTGGGAGCTGTTTTTT. Amino acids: CASSQATGWELFF. The V gene is TRBV3-1, the J gene TRBJ2-2; 7 positions match TRBD1. The V segment lost 1 base and the J segment 9 bases; nucleotides outside the gene matches: 2. The germline CDR1 and CDR2 sequences are LGHDT and YNNKEL (reference sequence). CDR3 length: 13 amino acids. Complete variable domain (other parts from reference TRBV3-1 and TRBJ2-2): DTAVSQTPKYLVTQMGNDKSIKCEQNLGHDTMYWYKQDSKKFLKIMFSYNNKELIINETVPNRFSPKSPDKAHLNLHINSLELGDSAVYFCASSQATGWELFFGEGSRLTVL.

The CDR3 sequence: CASSLWGTGRTEAFF. The CDR3 DNA sequence: TGTGCCAGCAGTTTATGGGGGACAGGGCGGACTGAAGCTTTCTTT. V is TRBV28 and J is TRBJ1-1; the match to TRBD1 covers 9 bases. With V trimmed by 0 bases and J by 5 bases, 4 bases remained unmatched. The CDR3 consists of 15 residues. Germline V CDR1 and CDR2: MDHEN, SYDVKM.

A few counts support this clonotype. The chain recombines TRBV19 with TRBJ1-5; D is ambiguous. This CDR3 spans 16 amino acids. Trimming took off 7 bases at V and 2 bases at J, with 18 bases between the two ends. Germline assignment: CDR1 LNHDA and CDR2 SQIVND (reference sequence). CDR3 DNA: TGTGCCAGTACCTATGAGGTGAGGGTAGGCAATCAGCCCCAGCATTTT. It translates to CASTYEVRVGNQPQHF.

This clonotype was picked up a small number of times. The chain joins TRBV6-2 or TRBV6-3 to TRBJ2-3; TRBD2 is a possible D gene (6 bases). CDR1 is MNHEY and CDR2 is SVGEGT in the germline V gene. The CDR3 sequence is 20 residues long. The ends were cut back, 3 bases at V and 0 bases at J, with 25 bases in the middle. CDR3 sequence reads: CASSYLGFGGALTSTDTQYF. The CDR3, as DNA: TGTGCCAGCAGTTATCTCGGATTTGGCGGGGCCCTAACTAGCACAGATACGCAGTATTTT.

This clonotype was recorded once. One base away lies a much larger clone, so this may be a sequencing read error. The V gene is TRBV27, the J gene TRBJ2-2; D is unclear. From germline, CDR1 is MNHEY and CDR2 SMNVEV (reference sequence). V lost 5 bases and J 2 bases, leaving 15 bases between the germline ends. The CDR3 is 16 amino acids. In DNA, the CDR3 is TGTGCCAGCAGTCCACGACGGGTTTTAAACACCGGGGAGCTGTTTTTT. Residues: CASSPRRVLNTGELFF.

This clonotype turned up a few times. This chain links TRBV12-3 or TRBV12-4 with TRBJ2-7; D is perhaps TRBD1 or TRBD2 (5 bases each). This CDR3 spans 13 amino acids. V was clipped by 4 bases and J by 7 bases, with 14 bases between them. Here the CDR3 DNA reads TGTGCCAGCAGTTCCGACAGTGGGGAGGAGCAGTACTTC. It is translated as CASSSDSGEEQYF.

This clonotype was observed at least ten times. CDR3 amino acids: CASSVGQGGTEAFF. As DNA, the CDR3 is TGTGCCAGCAGCGTAGGGCAGGGGGGCACTGAAGCTTTCTTT. The gene calls are TRBV9 and TRBJ1-1, with 7 bases matching TRBD1. This CDR3 contains 14 residues. CDR1 and CDR2 from the germline V gene are SGDLS and YYNGEE. Trimming took 0 bases from V and 4 from J; bases not matched to a gene: 3.

This clonotype was counted at least ten times. V usage is TRBV6-1 and J usage is TRBJ1-1, with a weak D call TRBD1 (6 bases). V was clipped by 5 bases and J by 13 bases, with 17 bases between them. The germline V gene has CDR1 MNHNS and CDR2 SASEGT. CDR3 length: 12 amino acids. CDR3 bases: TGTGCCAGCAGTAACGGGGGGGCTCGTGATTTCTTT. Protein: CASSNGGARDFF.

This clonotype was seen at least ten times. DNA for the CDR3: TGTGCCATCAGTGCTCAACAGGGGGCCAGGGGCTACACCTTC. This gives the protein CAISAQQGARGYTF. The rearrangement links TRBV10-3 to TRBJ1-2; TRBD1 matches 9 bases. Germline V lookup: CDR1 ENHRY, CDR2 SYGVKD. V lost 4 bases and J lost 8; bases outside the gene matches: 8. The CDR3 loop spans 14 amino acids.

The rearrangement joins TRBV7-9 to TRBJ2-5; D remains unclear. Germline lookup yields CDR1 SEHNR and CDR2 FQNEAQ (reference sequence). Trimming cost V 6 bases and J 4 bases, with 21 bases left between them. The CDR3 is 16 residues long. The CDR3 here is CASSRSLGATGETQYF. The CDR3 DNA reads TGTGCCAGCAGTCGGTCTTTAGGAGCGACTGGAGAGACCCAGTACTTC.

This clonotype was counted many times. This chain links TRBV24-1 with TRBJ1-3, with 7 nucleotides matching TRBD1. Trimming took 3 bases from V and 2 from J; bases not matched to a gene: 3. In germline, CDR1 is KGHDR, CDR2 SFDVKD. This CDR3 has 15 amino acids. The CDR3 DNA reads TGTGCCACCAGTGATCCGACAGGGCCTGGAAACACCATATATTTT. Protein product: CATSDPTGPGNTIYF.

The genes are TRBV19 and TRBJ1-1, with 10 bases that match TRBD1. The germline gives CDR1 LNHDA, CDR2 SQIVND (reference sequence). The CDR3 is 16 residues long. Trimming took 4 bases from V and 1 from J; bases not matched to a gene: 6. CDR3 amino acids: CASSTDRGRANTEAFF. The CDR3 DNA sequence: TGTGCCAGTAGTACCGACAGGGGGCGGGCGAACACTGAAGCTTTCTTT.

The chain carries TRBV19 and TRBJ2-7, with D unclear. The CDR3 is 13 amino acids. Germline CDR1 is LNHDA and CDR2 is SQIVND (reference sequence). The V end lost 4 bases, the J end lost 1 base, and 8 bases lay between the germline ends. In DNA, the CDR3 is TGTGCCAGTAGTAGGACCGAATCCTACGAGCAGTACTTC. Its protein product is CASSRTESYEQYF.

In DNA, the CDR3 is TGTGCCAGCAGCCAAGAATTTACAGATATTAATCAGCCCCAGCATTTT. This translates into CASSQEFTDINQPQHF. The rearrangement uses TRBV4-2 and TRBJ1-5, with D uncertain. This CDR3 has 16 amino acids. V gave up 0 bases and J gave up 4 bases, with 13 bases separating them. Germline V gene lookup returns CDR1 LGHNA and CDR2 YNFKEQ.

The chain combines TRBV7-3 with TRBJ2-5, with unresolved D. Trimming removed 5 bases from V and 10 bases from J, with 11 bases in between. The CDR3 has 11 amino acids. The germline CDR1 and CDR2 sequences are SGHTA and FQGTGA. In DNA, the CDR3 is TGTGCCAGCAGCCCGACAATTGGCCAGTACTTC. Translation: CASSPTIGQYF.

This clonotype was picked up many times. This chain links TRBV12-3 or TRBV12-4 with TRBJ2-3; TRBD1 is a possible D gene (6 bases). Trimming shortened V by 5 bases and J by 2 bases, and 11 bases separated the two germline ends. The CDR3 totals 14 residues. CDR3 in DNA: TGTGCCAGCAGTCGGACAGTAAACACAGATACGCAGTATTTT. It translates to CASSRTVNTDTQYF.

This clonotype was counted many times. The chain uses TRBV27 and TRBJ2-1; D tentatively fits TRBD1 or TRBD2 (5 bases each). The CDR3 extends over 16 amino acids. Germline CDR1 and CDR2: MNHEY and SMNVEV (reference sequence). Trimming took 5 bases from V and 0 from J, leaving 14 bases between them. In DNA, the CDR3 is TGTGCCAGCAGTCCCTGGGGGACCTCCTCCTACAATGAGCAGTTCTTC. The encoded protein is CASSPWGTSSYNEQFF.